This T cell receptor beta chain originates from a study of cytomegalovirus exposure and HLA in healthy donors. Turning to this clone: Antigen: not known.

V lost 5 bases, J lost 3 bases, and 6 bases stayed unmatched. The CDR3 runs to 15 residues. In germline, CDR1 is SGHVS, CDR2 FNYEAQ. Notes on the study in general: Some V segments could not be told apart, so they were left out, TRBV6-2 and TRBV6-3 among them. A later analysis found common viral pathogens apparently linked to several of the most significant clusters. The authors later found TCR association rates varying by HLA locus, with DRB1 most and HLA-C fewest. CMV serostatus stood as the only immune exposure information on hand.

The PCR ran on 60 Vbeta and 13 Jbeta primers. Assay used: immunoSEQ multiplex PCR; TCRdb lists only in-frame clones, some missing. The table includes over 130,000 clones, 70% to 80% detected once. The rearrangement uses TRBV7-6 and TRBJ2-1; 8 nucleotides line up with TRBD1. The TCR sequence derives from a human donor in good health. Sequencing was carried out using PBMCs. The CDR3 here is CASSGPTGVYNEQFF. The CDR3 DNA sequence: TGTGCCAGCAGCGGACCGACAGGGGTCTACAATGAGCAGTTCTTC.